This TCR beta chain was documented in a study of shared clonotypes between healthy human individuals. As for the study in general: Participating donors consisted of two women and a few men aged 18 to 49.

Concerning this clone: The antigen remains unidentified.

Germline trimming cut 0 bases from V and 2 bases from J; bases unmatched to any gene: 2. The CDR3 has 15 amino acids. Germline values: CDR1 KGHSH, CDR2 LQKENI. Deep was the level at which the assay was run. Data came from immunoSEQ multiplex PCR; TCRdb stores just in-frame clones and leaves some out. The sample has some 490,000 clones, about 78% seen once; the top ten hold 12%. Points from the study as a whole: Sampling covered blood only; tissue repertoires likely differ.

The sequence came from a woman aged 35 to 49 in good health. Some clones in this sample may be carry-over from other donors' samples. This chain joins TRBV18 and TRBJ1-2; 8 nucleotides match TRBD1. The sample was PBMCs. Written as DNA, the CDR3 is TGTGCCAGCTCACCACCGGGGACAGGAAACTATGGCTACACCTTC. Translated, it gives CASSPPGTGNYGYTF.